This T cell receptor beta chain was profiled in a study of blood T cells in healthy people across ages. Study results and caveats: As age increased, TCR beta diversity per million T cells fell in a roughly linear fashion. A strong correlation was seen between TCR beta diversity and naive T cell percentage.

The CDR3 sequence is 13 residues long. Looked up from germline, CDR1 is DFQATT and CDR2 is SNEGSKA (reference sequence). Trimming removed 6 bases from V and 3 bases from J; junction bases left unmatched: 5. Turning to this clonotype: Its antigen remains unknown.

Through a sample-barcoded 5' primer and a J-beta primer mix, a second PCR was run for roughly 6 to 12 cycles. One entry per CDR3 protein results from TCRdb running MiXCR on the 5' RACE reads. The sample gives some 790,000 distinct CDR3 sequences, roughly 26% of which show up once; 17% is in the top ten. The sequencing input was blood. V gene TRBV20-1 combines with J gene TRBJ1-5; 7 bases agree with TRBD1. This clonotype was sampled from a woman older than 75 in good health. The CDR3, as DNA: TGCAGTGCGGGGGGACAGAACAATCAGCCCCAGCATTTT. Encoded protein: CSAGGQNNQPQHF.